Below are 14 T cell receptor beta chains sequenced from a single sample in a study of CD4+ T cells in melanoma. The repertoire was sequenced with immunoSEQ multiplex PCR; TCRdb's copy has only in-frame clones and lacks some. The sample contains 110,000 to 150,000 clones, around 90% of which appear only once. These receptors came from a human donor with melanoma.

The V and J genes are TRBV21-1 and TRBJ1-6; TRBD1 is the table's D call and was not checked against the DNA. TRBV21-1 corresponds to a pseudogene. This CDR3 is 16 amino acids long. This CDR3 is CASSKAIQGADSPLHF. The CDR3 DNA reads TGTGCCAGCAGCAAAGCGATACAGGGGGCTGATTCACCCCTCCACTTT.

CDR3 loop: CASSVRAGGPSEQFF. The CDR3 DNA follows: TGTGCCAGCAGCGTAAGGGCGGGGGGGCCGAGTGAGCAGTTCTTC. The rearrangement uses TRBV9 and TRBJ2-1; 9 bases are shared with TRBD2. V was pared by 1 base and J by 9 bases, with 8 bases of the junction left unmatched. The CDR3 totals 15 residues. The germline V gene has CDR1 SGDLS and CDR2 YYNGEE. Combining the CDR3 with reference TRBV9 and TRBJ2-1 gives the whole variable domain DSGVTQTPKHLITATGQRVTLRCSPRSGDLSVYWYQQSLDQGLQFLIQYYNGEERAKGNILERFSAQQFPDLHSELNLSSLELGDSALYFCASSVRAGGPSEQFFGPGTRLTVL.

This chain connects TRBV14 to TRBJ1-1; no definite D call. V dropped 4 bases and J dropped 5 bases, with 11 bases sitting between them. The CDR3 contains 13 residues. In germline, CDR1 is SGHDN, CDR2 FVKESK. CDR3 nucleotides: TGTGCCAGCAGCCTCGGCAGGAGGACTGAAGCTTTCTTT. Translated: CASSLGRRTEAFF.

The chain couples TRBV9 to TRBJ1-3; D is perhaps TRBD1 (5 bases). Trimming took off 0 bases at V and 0 bases at J, with 10 bases between the two ends. The germline CDR1 and CDR2 sequences are SGDLS and YYNGEE. CDR3 length equals 16 residues. The CDR3: CASSVAPGGSGNTIYF. Written as DNA, the CDR3 is TGTGCCAGCAGCGTAGCACCCGGGGGCTCTGGAAACACCATATATTTT.

J is TRBJ1-2 and V is TRBV20-1; possibly TRBD1 for D (5 bases). Germline V lookup: CDR1 DFQATT, CDR2 SNEGSKA (reference sequence). The CDR3 extends over 11 amino acids. Between the trimmed V and J ends, which lost 5 bases and 4 bases, there was a span of 8 bases. CDR3 in DNA: TGCAGTGCTGGGACCGCCTATGGCTACACCTTC. This gives the protein CSAGTAYGYTF.

This chain connects TRBV14 to TRBJ1-1; the D is unclear. The CDR3 length is 13 residues. The V gene's germline CDR1 is SGHDN and CDR2 FVKESK. Trimming took 4 bases from V and 4 from J, leaving 10 bases between them. This CDR3 is CASSRKGPTEAFF. Here the CDR3 DNA reads TGTGCCAGCAGCCGGAAGGGTCCCACTGAAGCTTTCTTT.

The chain combines TRBV9 with TRBJ2-3, with D hard to call. This CDR3 spans 14 amino acids. In germline, CDR1 is SGDLS, CDR2 YYNGEE. The V end was cut by 2 bases, the J end by 5 bases, with 12 bases between. CDR3 sequence (DNA): TGTGCCAGCAGCGTTTATTTCGCAAGAGATACGCAGTATTTT. Protein sequence: CASSVYFARDTQYF.

This chain links TRBV6-1 with TRBJ1-2; no reliable D call. The CDR3 is 12 residues long. V lost 3 bases and J 1 base, leaving 3 bases between the germline ends. Germline CDR1 MNHNS, CDR2 SASEGT. The DNA of the CDR3 is TGTGCCAGCAGTGATGTTAACTATGGCTACACCTTC. Residues: CASSDVNYGYTF.

This chain uses TRBV7-9 with TRBJ1-2, with TRBD1 as a possible D gene (6 bases). The germline gives CDR1 SEHNR, CDR2 FQNEAQ (reference sequence). The CDR3 loop spans 13 amino acids. V was clipped by 5 bases and J by 8 bases, with 15 bases between them. CDR3 sequence (DNA): TGTGCCAGCAGCACCGGGGGGGCCTCCGGCTACACCTTC. Its translation is CASSTGGASGYTF.

This chain links TRBV15 with TRBJ2-1, with TRBD2 matching over 11 bases. Unmatched junction bases numbered 9, after V lost 4 bases and J lost 1 base. CDR1 LNHNV and CDR2 YYDKDF come from the germline V gene (reference sequence). The CDR3 consists of 18 residues. The CDR3 DNA sequence: TGTGCCACCAGCACCATCCCTAGCGGGGGGCGTTCCTACAATGAGCAGTTCTTC. Translating gives CATSTIPSGGRSYNEQFF.

The V call is TRBV18, the J call TRBJ1-4, with D possibly TRBD1 on 6 matching bases. Germline assignment: CDR1 KGHSH and CDR2 LQKENI. V was cut by 2 bases and J by 5 bases, with 18 bases left in between. The CDR3 contains 17 residues. In nucleotides, the CDR3 is TGTGCCAGCTCACCAAACAACAGGGCCTCGGGGAATGAAAAACTGTTTTTT. Translated: CASSPNNRASGNEKLFF. Supplemented by reference TRBV18 and TRBJ1-4, the full variable domain reads NAGVMQNPRHLVRRRGQEARLRCSPMKGHSHVYWYRQLPEEGLKFMVYLQKENIIDESGMPKERFSAEFPKEGPSILRIQQVVRGDSAAYFCASSPNNRASGNEKLFFGSGTQLSVL.

The V and J genes are TRBV2 and TRBJ2-1, with D perhaps TRBD2 (5 bases). Deletions cut 2 bases from V and 10 bases from J, with 9 bases between. The germline V gene has CDR1 SNHLY and CDR2 FYNNEI. CDR3 length: 12 amino acids. CDR3 DNA: TGTGCCAGCAGTGAACTTAGCGCCGAGCAGTTCTTC. The encoded protein is CASSELSAEQFF.

The genes are TRBV9 and TRBJ1-5, with D perhaps matching TRBD1 (5 bases). With 0 bases removed from V and 2 bases from J, the gap between germline ends came to 9 bases. The CDR3 spans 15 residues. Per germline, CDR1 SGDLS and CDR2 YYNGEE. This CDR3 is CASSVGGHGNQPQHF. DNA for the CDR3: TGTGCCAGCAGCGTAGGCGGACATGGCAATCAGCCCCAGCATTTT.

The gene calls are TRBV5-1 and TRBJ1-2; D not resolved. Germline values: CDR1 SGHRS, CDR2 YFSETQ. The ends were cut back, 0 bases at V and 7 bases at J, with 10 bases in the middle. This CDR3 is built from 13 residues. CDR3 amino acids: CASSLEVGSGYTF. CDR3 nucleotides: TGCGCCAGCAGCTTGGAGGTGGGCTCTGGCTACACCTTC.